This TCR beta chain comes out of a study of T cells in Graves' hyperthyroidism and ophthalmopathy. Study-level points and caveats: Stable hyperthyroidism was separated from ophthalmopathy by a model based on 13 V-J features.

The germline V gene has CDR1 ENHRY and CDR2 SYGVKD. The CDR3 totals 17 residues. The V end lost 6 bases, the J end lost 0 bases, and 21 bases lay between the germline ends. Each diagnosis drew on symptoms, thyroxine, TRAb, thyroid ultrasound and orbital computed tomography findings. Each 10 ml fresh peripheral blood draw supplied the PBMCs. This clonotype was counted many times. The antigen remains undetermined. TCR beta CDR3 regions were amplified from RNA. The HTBI primer set served for first-round RT-PCR of the TCR CDR3. TCRdb independently ran MiXCR on the multiplex PCR reads; one entry per CDR3 protein. The table includes hundreds of thousands of distinct CDR3 sequences, roughly 15% detected once.

The sequencing input was blood. The origin of this receptor is a man aged 18 to 30 with Graves' ophthalmopathy. The chain couples TRBV10-3 to TRBJ2-7; D perhaps matches TRBD1 (5 bases). CDR3 residues: CAISLSSPGLLSYEQYF. CDR3 DNA sequence: TGTGCCATCAGCCTCTCCTCTCCAGGGCTGCTCTCCTACGAGCAGTACTTC.